The clone carrying this T cell receptor (beta chain) was picked up a small number of times. The antigen is undetermined. A deep-level run was used for the assay. This table comes from immunoSEQ multiplex PCR, and its TCRdb copy is limited to in-frame clones, with some not included. This sample has fewer than 650,000 clones, with 75% to 85% found just once. The data are from a study of shared clonotypes between healthy human individuals. Broader study findings: Sequencing depth was expected to affect clonotype sharing among donors. Represented diversity, genetic and exposure-history alike, was limited by few donors.

Every donor was a Caucasian adult from Nashville, Tennessee. The sequence derives from a woman aged 35 to 49 in good health. Some clones in this sample may be carry-over from other donors' samples. Sequenced material: PBMCs.

The CDR3 reads CASSRRTGTGGTEAFF. The CDR3 bases are TGTGCCAGCAGCAGAAGGACAGGGACGGGGGGCACTGAAGCTTTCTTT. The V gene is TRBV21-1, the J gene TRBJ1-1; the table's TRBD1 call for D was not verified on the DNA. TRBV21-1 is noted as a pseudogene. The CDR3 runs 16 residues.